These T cell receptor beta chains were read from a single sample in a study of Graves' ophthalmopathy and Graves' hyperthyroidism. TCRdb reprocessed the multiplex PCR reads with MiXCR, giving one entry per CDR3 protein. This table has about 40,000 distinct CDR3 sequences, 45% to 60% appearing once. The sequenced sample was peripheral blood. The receptors here all came from an adult man with Graves' ophthalmopathy. The conserved cysteine and the conserved F or W are not part of the CDR3 here. Clone size, where shown, is once, few, many, or a class for clones that have expanded.

abundance,v_gene,CDR3aa
-,TRBV15,ATSALAGQETQY
many,TRBV20-1,SAEEGIRGTGNTDTQY
many,TRBV5-4,ASSPQDRGRTDTQY
many,TRBV12-3/TRBV12-4,ASSHGGQGGYGYT
-,TRBV24-1,ATSPGANTEAF
-,TRBV7-7,ASSLGGGVRETQY
-,TRBV5-5,ASSFRDTAYEQY
many,TRBV5-1,ASSPQGSGYNEQF
-,TRBV7-2,ASSNRDGYNEQF
-,TRBV5-1,ASSGSNYGYT
many,TRBV2,ASKVGSTTSETQY
medium-sized,TRBV20-1,SASRGRSEAF
many,TRBV20-1,SARGTMNTEAF
-,TRBV7-2,ASSLDGTGSYEQY
-,TRBV5-1,DSSFYICSAGGQGDYEQY
many,TRBV20-1,SASTGFMNTEAF
-,TRBV20-1,SARDPGQVSTEAV
many,TRBV6-5,ASGRGQETQY
-,TRBV29-1,SVEDSSNYGYT
-,TRBV5-1,ASSLYGSSYEQY
-,TRBV19,ASSPRDGRNQPQH
-,TRBV9,ASSVGTDTSGTGAHGYT
many,TRBV27,ASSPFLNGEAF
many,TRBV6-5,ASSHPRASNTEAF
medium-sized,TRBV7-7,ASSRGLYNEQF
-,TRBV7-9,ASSLASGPGPSTDTQY
many,TRBV19,ASSIAGPTYEQY
-,TRBV7-4,ASSSQRLGQGRIQY
many,TRBV7-9,ASSLSFLAGGPGNEQF
-,TRBV7-2,ASSDLPGQNRDTIC
few,TRBV6-4,ASSDTSGGDTQY
-,TRBV11-2,ASSSWTGTSGNTIY
-,TRBV20-1,SARNAGIKDTQY
many,TRBV9,ASSGGGRTEAF
-,TRBV29-1,SVEGQGPYEQY
-,TRBV12-3/TRBV12-4,ASRPSAAGTGNT
few,TRBV30,AWGGFRTGELF
few,TRBV20-1,SARDVGVQG
-,TRBV7-9,ASSLGGPLVEQY
many,TRBV19,ASSIFDSTDGYT
many,TRBV27,ASSSVATNEKLF
-,TRBV6-5,ASSGRDDERLF